Listed here is a single T cell receptor (beta chain). Its antigen remains unidentified. These data come from a study of cytomegalovirus exposure and HLA in healthy donors. Study information: The same platform used for the approximately 670 first-cohort repertoires was also used for the 100 to 150 validation repertoires, as a later analysis reported. Study-wide points: The finding came from a later analysis; first-cohort TCR clusters tended to co-occur in the approximately 120 validation repertoires. The study recorded 150 to 200 TCR beta chains that were cytomegalovirus-associated.

CDR1 is MNHEY and CDR2 is SMNVEV in the germline V gene (reference sequence). The CDR3 spans 14 residues. After removal of 5 bases from V and 9 bases from J, the junction contained 12 bases not matched to a gene. TCRdb keeps only in-frame clones here, not all; method: immunoSEQ multiplex PCR. The sample has under 150,000 clones, roughly nine tenths seen once. The chain couples TRBV27 to TRBJ2-5; TRBD2 matches at 7 bases. This TCR derives from a man aged 18 to 35 in good health and CMV-seronegative. The sequencing sample was made of PBMCs. CDR3 region: CASSPIIPGRAQYF. CDR3 nucleotides: TGTGCCAGCAGTCCAATAATACCGGGGAGGGCCCAGTACTTC.